This T cell receptor (beta chain) emerged from a study of Tregs in tolerant kidney transplant recipients. Related graft donors supplied nonmyeloablative bone marrow transplants, and mixed chimerism was transient. Profiled with immunoSEQ multiplex PCR; TCRdb holds only in-frame clones, not every one. The sample yields approximately 60,000 clones, over 75% seen once. CDR3 length equals 14 residues. Germline lookup yields CDR1 MNHNS and CDR2 SASEGT. J gave up 2 bases and V 7 bases, and 5 bases lay outside the gene matches. This sequence originates from a human patient who received a combined kidney and bone marrow transplant. Some T cells could come from the graft donor. The sample was CD4+ T cells from blood (PBMCs), taken 6 months after the transplant. The chain employs TRBV6-1 and TRBJ2-1; 7 nucleotides line up with TRBD1. This CDR3 reads CASTRQGTYNEQFF. CDR3 coding DNA: TGTGCCAGCACTAGACAGGGAACCTACAATGAGCAGTTCTTC.